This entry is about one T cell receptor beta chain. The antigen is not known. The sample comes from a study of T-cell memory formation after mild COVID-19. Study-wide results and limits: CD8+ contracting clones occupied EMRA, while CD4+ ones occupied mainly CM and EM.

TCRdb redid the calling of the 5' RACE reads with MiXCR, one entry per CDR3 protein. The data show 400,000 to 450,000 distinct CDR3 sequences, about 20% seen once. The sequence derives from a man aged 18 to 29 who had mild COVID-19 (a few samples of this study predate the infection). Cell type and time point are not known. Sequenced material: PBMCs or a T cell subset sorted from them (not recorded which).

CDR3 residues: CASSPGVGGYTF. The DNA of the CDR3 is TGCGCCAGCAGCCCAGGGGTCGGTGGCTACACCTTC. The rearrangement links TRBV5-1 to TRBJ1-2; tentatively, D is TRBD1 (6 bases). The CDR3 totals 12 residues. CDR1 and CDR2 from the germline V gene are SGHRS and YFSETQ. Trimming removed 4 bases from V and 7 bases from J, with 11 bases in between.